The TCR beta chain under discussion was sequenced for a study of CD8 T cells in ankylosing spondylitis. By quantitative 5'-RACE with molecular barcodes, the TCR beta libraries were made. TCRdb ran MiXCR on the 5' RACE reads and lists one entry per CDR3 protein. The data show about 150,000 distinct CDR3 sequences, with about a third seen just once and 6% held by the top ten. V lost 4 bases to trimming and J lost 5 bases, with 9 bases between them. CDR3 length: 14 residues. In this sample, this clonotype turned up many times. The antigen is not known. Study findings and constraints: What appeared characteristic of ankylosing spondylitis blood was a TCR beta motif of under 10 highly homologous variants.

The sample consisted of synovial fluid, either unsorted or a sorted T cell fraction (not recorded which). This receptor was obtained from a male donor with ankylosing spondylitis. The genes are TRBV12-3 or TRBV12-4 and TRBJ1-6; D not certain. CDR3 nucleotides: TGTGCCAGCAGTTCCGGAAAGAATAATTCACCCCTCCACTTT. Translation: CASSSGKNNSPLHF.